This T cell receptor (beta chain) was observed in a study of T cells in Graves' hyperthyroidism and ophthalmopathy. Study background: Peripheral blood was obtained at initial diagnosis, preceding any treatment.

This clonotype was counted many times. Its specificity is unknown. The CDR3 runs to 15 residues. V gave up 6 bases and J gave up 4 bases; unmatched junction bases: 11. Germline V gene sequence: CDR1 DFQATT, CDR2 SNEGSKA (reference sequence). TCR beta CDR3 sequences were amplified from RNA transcripts. TCR CDR3 underwent first-round RT-PCR with the HTBI primer set. TCRdb fed the multiplex PCR reads into MiXCR, producing one record per CDR3 protein. This sample yields over 250,000 distinct CDR3 sequences, of which about 18% are seen a single time; roughly 50% belongs to the top ten. Study-wide results and caveats: Within blood appeared most thyroid clonotypes that had expanded above 0.001.

On the basis of clinical symptoms, serum thyroxine and TRAb, thyroid ultrasound and orbital computed tomography, diagnoses were made. Fresh peripheral blood, approximately 9.6 ml, yielded the PBMCs. Material for sequencing was blood. The V call is TRBV20-1, the J call TRBJ2-1; the match to TRBD2 covers 8 bases. The clonotype comes from a woman in her sixties with Graves' ophthalmopathy. The CDR3 region is CSAKETSGAYNEQFF. DNA for the CDR3: TGCAGTGCGAAGGAAACTAGCGGCGCTTACAATGAGCAGTTCTTC.